The 17 T cell receptor beta chains below all came from one sample that was sequenced in a study of regulatory T cells in long-lasting Graves disease. Construction of TCR beta libraries relied on iRepertoire HTBI primers and on Arm-PCR targeting CDR3 regions. A single record per CDR3 protein comes from TCRdb applying MiXCR to the multiplex PCR reads. The sample carries over 300,000 distinct CDR3 sequences, 15% to 19% recorded once. Time point indicated: newly diagnosed GD, antithyroid drugs for less than 3 months. PBMCs were the source of the RNA used for TCR sequencing. The sequenced sample was peripheral blood mononuclear cells (PBMCs), obtained at new diagnosis, from a patient treated with antithyroid drugs. The receptors were gathered from a female donor with Graves disease.

This clonotype appeared many times. The rearrangement joins TRBV5-1 to TRBJ2-3; 7 bases map to TRBD1. Germline V gene lookup returns CDR1 SGHRS and CDR2 YFSETQ. The CDR3 covers 16 residues. J was trimmed by 6 bases and V by 4 bases; bases with no gene match: 14. CDR3 DNA: TGCGCCAGCAGCCCTTCAGGGACAGATATGGGGGATACGCAGTATTTT. Its protein product is CASSPSGTDMGDTQYF.

This clonotype was seen ten or more times. The V call is TRBV7-9, the J call TRBJ1-5; D perhaps matches TRBD1 (6 bases). Germline V gene data show CDR1 as SEHNR and CDR2 as FQNEAQ (reference sequence). The V end lost 4 bases, the J end lost 7 bases, and 11 bases lay between the germline ends. There are 13 residues in the CDR3. The CDR3 coding sequence is TGTGCCAGCAGCTCCGACAGGCGCCAGCCCCAGCATTTT. It translates to CASSSDRRQPQHF.

This clonotype was seen ten or more times. The V call is TRBV7-9, the J call TRBJ1-2; weak D call: TRBD1 (6 bases). V lost 10 bases and J 6 bases, leaving 21 bases between the germline ends. The CDR3 contains 14 residues. Germline V gene lookup returns CDR1 SEHNR and CDR2 FQNEAQ (reference sequence). The CDR3 DNA sequence: TGTGCCATACAGTGGGACATGGATATCGATGGCTACACCTTC. This codes for CAIQWDMDIDGYTF.

The chain combines TRBV7-9 with TRBJ2-3; 9 positions match TRBD1. CDR3 size: 17 residues. CDR1 and CDR2 (germline): SEHNR, FQNEAQ (reference sequence). The trim removed 4 bases at V and 1 base at J, leaving 9 bases unmatched. In DNA, the CDR3 is TGTGCCAGCAGCTCCTCAACCGGGACAGGGCGCACAGATACGCAGTATTTT. It translates to CASSSSTGTGRTDTQYF.

This clonotype was observed at least ten times. The V and J genes are TRBV12-3 or TRBV12-4 and TRBJ1-2, with a possible D match to TRBD1 (6 bases). The V gene lost 7 bases and the J gene lost 8 bases, with 17 bases spanning the gap. The CDR3 runs 13 residues. CDR3 in amino acids: CASNFKGDGGYTF. CDR3 in DNA: TGTGCCAGCAACTTTAAGGGGGACGGCGGCTACACCTTC.

This chain connects TRBV5-1 to TRBJ1-1; 7 bases agree with TRBD1. The junction had 10 bases not matched to a gene; V was cut back by 2 bases and J by 0 bases. This CDR3 comprises 17 residues. Germline V CDR1 and CDR2: SGHRS, YFSETQ. The DNA for the CDR3 is TGCGCCAGCAGCTTAGACAGGGCCGCTTACATGAACACTGAAGCTTTCTTT. It codes for CASSLDRAAYMNTEAFF.

This clonotype was recorded many times. The rearrangement joins TRBV6-1 to TRBJ1-2; D remains unclear. Germline CDR1 reads MNHNS; CDR2 reads SASEGT. The V end lost 5 bases, the J end lost 4 bases, and 26 bases lay between the germline ends. The CDR3 runs to 18 residues. DNA of the CDR3: TGTGCCAGCAGTAACCGAGCCATGAACTACGAGAGGGTCTATGGCTACACCTTC. Translation: CASSNRAMNYERVYGYTF.

The table lists this clonotype with many counts. This chain links TRBV7-3 with TRBJ2-4; TRBD2 matches 9 bases. Germline-derived CDR1 and CDR2 are SGHTA and FQGTGA. V was clipped by 0 bases and J by 6 bases; unmatched bases: 6. This CDR3 has 16 amino acids. This CDR3 reads CASSLTGTSSGNIQYF. The CDR3 DNA reads TGTGCCAGCAGCTTAACCGGGACTAGCTCGGGAAACATTCAGTACTTC.

This clonotype occurred many times. This sequence joins TRBV7-3 and TRBJ2-3; 13 bases are shared with TRBD2. With V trimmed by 3 bases and J by 3 bases, 9 bases remained unmatched. The CDR3 covers 18 residues. Germline assignment: CDR1 SGHTA and CDR2 FQGTGA. The CDR3 sequence is CASSFSHGLAGVTDTQYF. CDR3 coding DNA: TGTGCCAGCAGCTTTTCGCACGGACTAGCGGGAGTTACAGATACGCAGTATTTT.

Details on this clonotype: A clone one base away is much larger, so this may be a read error. This chain connects TRBV6-5 to TRBJ2-7; perhaps TRBD1 as D (5 bases). The CDR3 length is 15 residues. V was clipped by 2 bases and J by 0 bases, with 11 bases between them. Germline CDR1 is MNHEY and CDR2 is SVGAGI. DNA for the CDR3: TGTGCCAGCAGTTACGGGGCGGTAAGCTCCTACGAGCAGTACTTC. Protein sequence: CASSYGAVSSYEQYF.

This clonotype was seen ten or more times. The genes are TRBV5-1 and TRBJ1-1; 7 positions match TRBD1. J was trimmed by 8 bases and V by 4 bases; bases with no gene match: 11. The CDR3 loop spans 14 amino acids. Per germline, CDR1 SGHRS and CDR2 YFSETQ. The CDR3: CASSQAQQGSEAFF. The DNA of the CDR3 is TGCGCCAGCAGCCAGGCCCAACAGGGGTCGGAAGCTTTCTTT.

This clonotype appeared a few times. The genes are TRBV6-1 and TRBJ2-7; the match to TRBD1 covers 11 bases. CDR3 length equals 14 residues. Germline-derived CDR1 and CDR2 are MNHNS and SASEGT. J was trimmed by 2 bases and V by 6 bases; bases with no gene match: 3. The CDR3 reads CASRRDRGTYEQYF. Written as DNA, the CDR3 is TGTGCCAGCAGACGGGACAGGGGGACCTACGAGCAGTACTTC.

This clonotype appeared many times. V usage is TRBV5-5 and J usage is TRBJ1-1; 9 bases agree with TRBD1. Per the germline V gene, CDR1 is SGHKS and CDR2 is YYEKEE (reference sequence). The V segment lost 5 bases and the J segment 0 bases; nucleotides outside the gene matches: 14. CDR3 size: 18 residues. CDR3 nucleotides: TGTGCCAGCAGTAACCATCCCGGACAGGGGTTAATGAACACTGAAGCTTTCTTT. Translated, it gives CASSNHPGQGLMNTEAFF.

The CDR3 region has the DNA TGCAGTGCTAGTTGGGGGGGGGACTACGAGCAGTACTTC. Translating gives CSASWGGDYEQYF. This chain uses TRBV20-1 with TRBJ2-7, with 7 bases lining up with TRBD2. This CDR3 is built from 13 residues. After removal of 3 bases from V and 3 bases from J, the junction contained 5 bases not matched to a gene. CDR1 and CDR2 from the germline V gene are DFQATT and SNEGSKA (reference sequence).

This clonotype was recorded many times. The chain carries TRBV5-1 and TRBJ2-5; no definite D call. The germline V gene has CDR1 SGHRS and CDR2 YFSETQ. V lost 6 bases and J 6 bases, leaving 21 bases between the germline ends. The CDR3 spans 15 residues. The CDR3 reads CASTKGGNSVQTQYF. The CDR3 nucleotides read TGCGCCAGCACCAAGGGTGGCAATTCGGTGCAGACCCAGTACTTC.

This clonotype occurred many times. The chain joins TRBV4-2 to TRBJ2-3; 11 bases fit TRBD2. Germline trimming cut 3 bases from V and 1 base from J; bases unmatched to any gene: 3. Germline loops: CDR1 LGHNA, CDR2 YNFKEQ. The CDR3 length is 16 residues. The CDR3 spells CASSHTSGSGTDTQYF. For the CDR3, the DNA is TGTGCCAGCAGCCACACTAGCGGGAGCGGCACAGATACGCAGTATTTT.

This clonotype occurred many times. V gene TRBV9 combines with J gene TRBJ1-3, with a possible D match to TRBD1 (5 bases). Germline V gene sequence: CDR1 SGDLS, CDR2 YYNGEE. Trimming left V 4 bases short and J 0 bases short, with 11 bases between. The CDR3 consists of 15 residues. In DNA, the CDR3 is TGTGCCAGCAGCTCCCTGACAGCCTCTGGAAACACCATATATTTT. It specifies CASSSLTASGNTIYF.